These 32 T cell receptor beta chains originate from one sample sequenced in a study of CD8+ T cells in alopecia areata. Investigators isolated RNA and reverse transcribed it into cDNA to act as the sequencing template. Repertoires were generated with immunoSEQ multiplex PCR, while TCRdb's copy carries only in-frame clones and drops some. The sample carries more than 200,000 clones, less than 80% recorded once. Material: CD4+ T cells sorted from blood, obtained at week 0. These TCRs come from a human donor with alopecia areata.

This chain connects TRBV5-1 to TRBJ2-2; D is unclear. The CDR3 totals 14 residues. Germline lookup yields CDR1 SGHRS and CDR2 YFSETQ. V was shortened by 0 bases and J by 2 bases, with 5 bases between the two germline ends. The DNA of the CDR3 is TGCGCCAGCAGCTTGGGAGAAAACACCGGGGAGCTGTTTTTT. Amino acid sequence: CASSLGENTGELFF.

This chain joins TRBV9 and TRBJ1-1; no clear D gene. Germline CDR1 SGDLS, CDR2 YYNGEE. V was shortened by 4 bases and J by 3 bases, with 13 bases between the two germline ends. This CDR3 region has 14 residues. CDR3 DNA: TGTGCCAGCAGCCCAGGCGGCCCCGACACTGAAGCTTTCTTT. Its protein product is CASSPGGPDTEAFF.

The chain uses TRBV7-2 and TRBJ1-6; D unclear. Germline V gene lookup returns CDR1 SGHTA and CDR2 FQGNSA. This CDR3 comprises 13 residues. V gave up 5 bases and J gave up 16 bases, with 18 bases separating them. DNA of the CDR3: TGTGCCAGCAGCGCAGGACCTCCTCCCGCGCTCCACTTT. This codes for CASSAGPPPALHF.

V and J are TRBV29-1 and TRBJ1-4, with no clear D. V lost 7 bases, J lost 2 bases, and 8 bases lay in between. The CDR3 sequence is 12 residues long. In germline, CDR1 is SQVTM, CDR2 ANQGSEA. DNA for the CDR3: TGCAGCGGGCAAGAGACTAATGAAAAACTGTTTTTT. Amino acids: CSGQETNEKLFF.

This chain connects TRBV5-1 to TRBJ2-5; D is possibly TRBD1 (6 bases). V lost 4 bases, J lost 1 base, and 11 bases lay in between. The CDR3 loop spans 14 amino acids. Per the germline V gene, CDR1 is SGHRS and CDR2 is YFSETQ. DNA for the CDR3: TGCGCCAGCAGCCACGACAGGAGCCAAGAGACCCAGTACTTC. This codes for CASSHDRSQETQYF.

V usage is TRBV7-9 and J usage is TRBJ2-3; D is unresolved. The V gene lost 6 bases and the J gene lost 3 bases, with 4 bases spanning the gap. Per germline, CDR1 SEHNR and CDR2 FQNEAQ (reference sequence). The CDR3 runs 11 residues. The CDR3 spells CASRLTDTQYF. CDR3 nucleotides: TGTGCCAGCAGATTAACAGATACGCAGTATTTT.

V is TRBV7-8 and J is TRBJ1-5; D remains ambiguous. Germline V gene data show CDR1 as SGHVS and CDR2 as FQNEAQ. This CDR3 region has 14 residues. Trimming took 2 bases from V and 3 from J, leaving 8 bases between them. CDR3 in DNA: TGTGCCAGCAGCTTATTGGGGTCCAATCAGCCCCAGCATTTT. Its protein product is CASSLLGSNQPQHF.

This chain joins TRBV6-5 and TRBJ2-5; 7 bases are a match to TRBD1. CDR1 and CDR2 (germline): MNHEY, SVGAGI. V shed 7 bases and J 2 bases; nucleotides not matched to a gene: 4. This CDR3 has 13 residues. The CDR3 region is CASTPRGQETQYF. The CDR3 coding sequence is TGTGCCAGCACACCCAGGGGGCAAGAGACCCAGTACTTC.

The chain uses TRBV7-2 and TRBJ2-3; the match to TRBD2 covers 12 bases. V trimming: 6 bases; J trimming: 5 bases; junction bases outside the gene matches: 9. The CDR3 runs to 16 residues. CDR1 is SGHTA and CDR2 is FQGNSA in the germline V gene. The CDR3 region has the DNA TGTGCCAGCAGTTCAGGACTAGCGGGGATTATAGATACGCAGTATTTT. This gives the protein CASSSGLAGIIDTQYF.

Concerning this clone: Other DNA sequences in this specimen translate into the identical CDR3. This chain joins TRBV20-1 and TRBJ1-1, with D hard to call. The CDR3 length is 11 residues. The V gene's germline CDR1 is DFQATT and CDR2 SNEGSKA (reference sequence). The ends were cut back, 0 bases at V and 1 base at J, with 0 bases in the middle. The DNA for the CDR3 is TGCAGTGCTAGAGAGAACACTGAAGCTTTCTTT. Encoded protein: CSARENTEAFF.

This clone occurred once. The chain uses TRBV7-2 and TRBJ1-1, with D hard to call. Germline V gene data show CDR1 as SGHTA and CDR2 as FQGNSA. The CDR3 is 13 amino acids. V was pared by 0 bases and J by 4 bases, with 6 bases between. Here the CDR3 reads CASSLAVSTEAFF. Written as DNA, the CDR3 is TGTGCCAGCAGCTTAGCAGTTTCCACTGAAGCTTTCTTT.

This clone has more than one count but fewer than ten. The V gene is TRBV9, the J gene TRBJ2-7, with D perhaps TRBD1 (5 bases). Germline lookup yields CDR1 SGDLS and CDR2 YYNGEE. This CDR3 is built from 14 residues. V lost 1 base and J 2 bases, leaving 10 bases between the germline ends. This chain's CDR3 is CASSVNQGPYEQYF. CDR3 coding DNA: TGTGCCAGCAGCGTAAACCAGGGCCCCTACGAGCAGTACTTC.

Comments on this clone: This CDR3 is also generated by other DNA sequences in the sample. The chain is built from TRBV30 and TRBJ1-5, with 8 nucleotides matching TRBD1. With V trimmed by 0 bases and J by 2 bases, 3 bases remained unmatched. Looked up from germline, CDR1 is GTSNPN and CDR2 is SVGIG (reference sequence). The CDR3 has 15 amino acids. In DNA form, the CDR3 reads TGTGCCTGGAGTGTAGGGGGACAGGGCAATCAGCCCCAGCATTTT. Its protein product is CAWSVGGQGNQPQHF.

This clone has a handful of counts. This chain links TRBV29-1 with TRBJ2-4; no clear D gene. Between the trimmed V and J ends, which lost 4 bases and 0 bases, there was a span of 7 bases. The CDR3 length is 13 residues. The V gene's germline CDR1 is SQVTM and CDR2 ANQGSEA. CDR3 in DNA: TGCAGCGTTGGAGGCTTAGCCAAAAACATTCAGTACTTC. Residues: CSVGGLAKNIQYF. Combining the CDR3 with reference TRBV29-1 and TRBJ2-4 gives the whole variable domain SAVISQKPSRDICQRGTSLTIQCQVDSQVTMMFWYRQQPGQSLTLIATANQGSEATYESGFVIDKFPISRPNLTFSTLTVSNMSPEDSSIYLCSVGGLAKNIQYFGAGTRLSVL.

The chain couples TRBV7-2 to TRBJ2-4, with 9 nucleotides matching TRBD1. Per germline, CDR1 SGHTA and CDR2 FQGNSA. The CDR3 contains 14 residues. V gave up 6 bases and J gave up 8 bases; unmatched junction bases: 8. CDR3 nucleotide sequence: TGTGCCAGCAGTCCGGACAGGGGCAGGGACATTCAGTACTTC. This sequence encodes CASSPDRGRDIQYF.

The rearrangement joins TRBV29-1 to TRBJ2-5, with D possibly TRBD2 on 5 matching bases. The V end lost 4 bases, the J end lost 4 bases, and 13 bases lay between the germline ends. Germline loops: CDR1 SQVTM, CDR2 ANQGSEA. The CDR3 loop spans 13 amino acids. DNA for the CDR3: TGCAGCGTTGTCGGGGATCGGGGAGAGACCCAGTACTTC. It specifies CSVVGDRGETQYF.

The chain carries TRBV7-2 and TRBJ2-7; D possibly uses TRBD1 or TRBD2 (5 bases each). This CDR3 is 15 amino acids long. V dropped 4 bases and J dropped 3 bases, with 16 bases sitting between them. Germline V gene lookup returns CDR1 SGHTA and CDR2 FQGNSA. The CDR3 reads CASSSLRDGDYEQYF. The CDR3, as DNA: TGTGCCAGCAGCTCTCTCCGGGACGGAGACTACGAGCAGTACTTC.

The rearrangement joins TRBV29-1 to TRBJ1-1; D possibly corresponds to TRBD1 (5 bases). V lost 4 bases, J lost 11 bases, and 14 bases lay in between. Germline V CDR1 and CDR2: SQVTM, ANQGSEA. The CDR3 spans 11 residues. The CDR3, as DNA: TGCAGCGTTGGTAGGGACTCGAAGGCTTTCTTT. Amino acid sequence: CSVGRDSKAFF.

This chain joins TRBV29-1 and TRBJ1-2; D is possibly TRBD1 (5 bases). Trimming removed 7 bases from V and 3 bases from J, with 9 bases in between. There are 11 residues in the CDR3. Germline V gives CDR1 SQVTM, CDR2 ANQGSEA. CDR3 in amino acids: CSAGPHYGYTF. CDR3 nucleotide sequence: TGCAGCGCAGGGCCCCACTATGGCTACACCTTC.

This clone came up once. This chain uses TRBV7-8 with TRBJ1-5; D gene ambiguous. This CDR3 has 15 amino acids. The V end lost 5 bases, the J end lost 0 bases, and 11 bases lay between the germline ends. From germline, CDR1 is SGHVS and CDR2 FQNEAQ. The CDR3 loop is CASSLLGNSNQPQHF. In DNA, the CDR3 is TGTGCCAGCAGCCTCCTGGGGAATAGCAATCAGCCCCAGCATTTT.

In regard to this clone: Other nucleotide sequences from this sample produce the same CDR3. This chain joins TRBV30 and TRBJ2-7; maybe TRBD1 (5 bases). The CDR3 extends over 11 amino acids. Per the germline V gene, CDR1 is GTSNPN and CDR2 is SVGIG (reference sequence). V was trimmed by 2 bases and J by 4 bases, leaving 6 bases between them. The CDR3 here is CAWSPGYEQYF. CDR3 nucleotide sequence: TGTGCCTGGAGTCCAGGGTACGAGCAGTACTTC.

This clone was recorded a few times. Other DNA sequences in this specimen translate into the identical CDR3. The V call is TRBV29-1, the J call TRBJ1-4; TRBD1 matches at 8 bases. Germline CDR1 and CDR2: SQVTM and ANQGSEA. The V and J ends lost 6 bases and 8 bases, in that order; junction bases with no gene match: 5. This CDR3 comprises 12 residues. CDR3 coding DNA: TGCAGCGTCGGACAGGGCAGCGAAAAACTGTTTTTT. It translates to CSVGQGSEKLFF.

This clone was counted a single time. The chain combines TRBV29-1 with TRBJ2-7; D possibly corresponds to TRBD2 (6 bases). The V gene lost 6 bases and the J gene lost 3 bases, with 15 bases spanning the gap. Germline CDR1 reads SQVTM; CDR2 reads ANQGSEA. This CDR3 is 13 amino acids long. This chain's CDR3 is CSVSGGVLYEQYF. As DNA, the CDR3 is TGCAGCGTGTCCGGGGGAGTGCTCTACGAGCAGTACTTC.

CDR3 sequence reads: CASSLGTFF. The DNA of the CDR3 is TGTGCCAGCAGCCTTGGGACATTCTTC. The rearrangement links TRBV7-2 to TRBJ2-1, with D maybe TRBD1 (6 bases). Germline V gives CDR1 SGHTA, CDR2 FQGNSA. CDR3 length equals 9 residues. Trimming took off 5 bases at V and 16 bases at J, with 9 bases between the two ends.

This clone was counted only a few times. The chain has TRBV29-1 and TRBJ2-5; the D is unclear. Germline V CDR1 and CDR2: SQVTM, ANQGSEA. The CDR3 runs to 11 residues. The V and J ends lost 8 bases and 2 bases respectively, with 9 bases between them. CDR3: CSHMSQETQYF. The CDR3 DNA follows: TGCAGCCACATGAGTCAAGAGACCCAGTACTTC.

The CDR3 region is CASTRQVVNTEAFF. In DNA form, the CDR3 reads TGTGCCAGCACTCGACAGGTGGTGAACACTGAAGCTTTCTTT. V and J are TRBV2 and TRBJ1-1, with a weak D call TRBD1 (6 bases). CDR3 length: 14 residues. Germline CDR1 and CDR2: SNHLY and FYNNEI. V was cut by 7 bases and J by 0 bases, with 12 bases left in between.

This rearrangement joins TRBV29-1 to TRBJ2-3; the D is unclear. The germline V gene has CDR1 SQVTM and CDR2 ANQGSEA. The CDR3 spans 12 residues. The CDR3 spells CSFLTPTDTQYF. The CDR3 DNA follows: TGCAGTTTCCTTACGCCCACAGATACGCAGTATTTT.

A few counts support this clone. The V call is TRBV25-1, the J call TRBJ1-6, with D possibly being TRBD1 (5 bases). CDR3 length: 15 residues. Germline V lookup: CDR1 MGHDK, CDR2 SYGVNS. Deletions cut 5 bases from V and 1 base from J, with 9 bases between. The CDR3 loop reads CASSPSGSYNSPLHF. CDR3 nucleotides: TGTGCCAGCAGTCCCTCAGGGTCCTATAATTCACCCCTCCACTTT.

V usage is TRBV5-1 and J usage is TRBJ2-7, with D unclear. V lost 4 bases and J 3 bases, leaving 11 bases between the germline ends. The CDR3 runs to 13 residues. Looked up from germline, CDR1 is SGHRS and CDR2 is YFSETQ. For the CDR3, the DNA is TGCGCCAGCAGCGTGACGGTAGGCTACGAGCAGTACTTC. This gives the protein CASSVTVGYEQYF.

The gene calls are TRBV7-9 and TRBJ1-5; D is unclear. Germline CDR1 reads SEHNR; CDR2 reads FQNEAQ (reference sequence). The germline V and J ends were trimmed by 1 base and 2 bases, with 6 bases remaining between them. The CDR3 consists of 14 residues. CDR3 protein: CASSLGRGNQPQHF. CDR3 nucleotide sequence: TGTGCCAGCAGCTTAGGGCGGGGCAATCAGCCCCAGCATTTT.

For this clone: A junction end diverges from the germline sequence, so it may reflect a read error. The V call is TRBV4-3, the J call TRBJ1-2, with D unresolved. This CDR3 spans 14 amino acids. Germline CDR1 is LGHNA and CDR2 is YSLEER. The CDR3 coding sequence is TGCGCCAGCAGTCGCAACCTTCGGGCCTCTGGCAACACCTTC. This gives the protein CASSRNLRASGNTF.

The rearrangement uses TRBV30 and TRBJ1-1, with D possibly being TRBD1 (5 bases). Germline-derived CDR1 and CDR2 are GTSNPN and SVGIG (reference sequence). V lost 0 bases and J lost 6, with 5 bases in between. The CDR3 sequence is 11 residues long. CDR3 sequence: CAWSVGPEAFF. Here the CDR3 DNA reads TGTGCCTGGAGTGTGGGGCCTGAAGCTTTCTTT.